The 16 T cell receptor beta chains below come from one sample, sequenced in a study of shared clonotypes between healthy human individuals. CD45RO-negative, CCR7-positively selected cells formed the naive CD8 fraction, excluding terminally differentiated effector memory CD45RA+ cells. Clones were sequenced by immunoSEQ multiplex PCR, and TCRdb holds only the in-frame ones, with some missing. There are hundreds of thousands of clones in the sample; just over 90% occur only once, and about 24% lies in the top ten. Material: naive CD8+ T cells sorted from blood. Source of these receptors: a man in his thirties or forties in good health.

V is TRBV6-5 and J is TRBJ1-2, with D hard to call. Germline assignment: CDR1 MNHEY and CDR2 SVGAGI. The CDR3 length is 13 residues. The V end lost 8 bases, the J end lost 3 bases, and 13 bases lay between the germline ends. CDR3 residues: CASSSRQDYGYTF. CDR3 nucleotide sequence: TGTGCCAGCTCCTCCCGCCAGGACTATGGCTACACCTTC.

The rearrangement links TRBV7-9 to TRBJ1-1, with 11 nucleotides matching TRBD1. The CDR3 has 15 residues. J was trimmed by 5 bases and V by 5 bases; bases with no gene match: 7. CDR1 is SEHNR and CDR2 is FQNEAQ in the germline V gene (reference sequence). The CDR3 reads CASSTPGQGETEAFF. In DNA form, the CDR3 reads TGTGCCAGCAGCACACCGGGACAGGGGGAAACTGAAGCTTTCTTT.

The CDR3 sequence: CASSRYRDQETQYF. The CDR3 coding sequence is TGCGCCAGCAGCCGATACAGGGACCAAGAGACCCAGTACTTC. The J gene is TRBJ2-5, the V gene TRBV4-3; D is perhaps TRBD1 (6 bases). The CDR3 has 14 residues. Germline values: CDR1 LGHNA, CDR2 YSLEER. V was cut by 4 bases and J by 0 bases, with 9 bases left in between.

V is TRBV5-6 and J is TRBJ2-1; D might be TRBD1 (7 bases). CDR3 size: 14 residues. Germline lookup yields CDR1 SGHDT and CDR2 YYEEEE. Trimming stripped 7 bases from V and 3 bases from J, with 14 bases between. CDR3 sequence (DNA): TGTGCCAGCGGAGGGGGCTGGGGCTACAATGAGCAGTTCTTC. Encoded protein: CASGGGWGYNEQFF. Full variable domain (outside the CDR3, taken from reference TRBV5-6 and TRBJ2-1): DAGVTQSPTHLIKTRGQQVTLRCSPKSGHDTVSWYQQALGQGPQFIFQYYEEEERQRGNFPDRFSGHQFPNYSSELNVNALLLGDSALYLCASGGGWGYNEQFFGPGTRLTVL.

V usage is TRBV6-5 and J usage is TRBJ1-4; D is unclear. Germline V CDR1 and CDR2: MNHEY, SVGAGI. Trimming stripped 8 bases from V and 7 bases from J, with 17 bases between. The CDR3 runs to 14 residues. For the CDR3, the DNA is TGTGCCAGCCGAAAAGCGGGGAGAGGTGAAAAACTGTTTTTT. It is translated as CASRKAGRGEKLFF.

This sequence joins TRBV21-1 and TRBJ1-1; the table's D gene call, TRBD1, was not cross checked with the DNA. TRBV21-1 is classified as a pseudogene. CDR3 length: 16 residues. CDR3: CASRLLLDTIRTEAFF. The DNA for the CDR3 is TGTGCCAGCAGGTTACTTTTAGACACAATTCGCACTGAAGCTTTCTTT.

The chain links TRBV4-2 to TRBJ2-3; 11 bases line up with TRBD2. Per the germline V gene, CDR1 is LGHNA and CDR2 is YNFKEQ. The CDR3 consists of 16 residues. J gave up 0 bases and V 4 bases, and 3 bases lay outside the gene matches. The CDR3 DNA sequence: TGTGCCAGCAGCCCTCGGACTAGCGGGAGCACAGATACGCAGTATTTT. This translates into CASSPRTSGSTDTQYF.

CDR3 in amino acids: CASSASGMAGEQFF. The CDR3 DNA reads TGTGCCAGCTCAGCTTCGGGTATGGCCGGTGAGCAGTTCTTC. The V gene is TRBV18, the J gene TRBJ2-1, with D unresolved. V was shortened by 5 bases and J by 9 bases, with 17 bases between the two germline ends. Germline CDR1 reads KGHSH; CDR2 reads LQKENI. The CDR3 is 14 residues long.

The chain uses TRBV4-1 and TRBJ2-1, with TRBD2 matching over 12 bases. With V trimmed by 4 bases and J by 6 bases, 7 bases remained unmatched. Germline V gene data show CDR1 as MGHRA and CDR2 as YSYEKL. The CDR3 runs 16 residues. CDR3 DNA: TGCGCCAGCAGCCCTTCCGGGACTAGCGGGTTCAATGAGCAGTTCTTC. Its translation is CASSPSGTSGFNEQFF.

The chain is built from TRBV7-9 and TRBJ1-1; a weak D match, TRBD1 (5 bases). Germline V lookup: CDR1 SEHNR, CDR2 FQNEAQ (reference sequence). The CDR3 length is 14 residues. The V end lost 5 bases, the J end lost 5 bases, and 15 bases lay between the germline ends. CDR3 nucleotides: TGTGCCAGCAGCCCACCCCCGGGGGTGACTGAAGCTTTCTTT. It codes for CASSPPPGVTEAFF.

The chain couples TRBV7-7 to TRBJ2-3, with D maybe TRBD2 (6 bases). CDR3 length: 14 residues. CDR1 is SSHAT and CDR2 is FNYEAQ in the germline V gene (reference sequence). Trimming stripped 4 bases from V and 4 bases from J, with 12 bases between. CDR3 coding DNA: TGTGCCAGCAGCTCCGGGGGATTTGCAGATACGCAGTATTTT. Its protein product is CASSSGGFADTQYF.

J is TRBJ2-7 and V is TRBV5-8, with 15 bases fitting TRBD2. Trimming removed 1 base from V and 6 bases from J; junction bases left unmatched: 11. Germline lookup yields CDR1 SGHTS and CDR2 YDEGEE. The CDR3 runs 18 residues. The DNA of the CDR3 is TGTGCCAGCAGCTTGTTCGGTGGACTAGCGGGAGGGCCACGCGAGCAGTACTTC. Translation: CASSLFGGLAGGPREQYF.

This chain joins TRBV7-9 and TRBJ1-4; 8 nucleotides align to TRBD1. This CDR3 is 16 amino acids long. The germline gives CDR1 SEHNR, CDR2 FQNEAQ (reference sequence). With 3 bases clipped from V and 5 bases from J, the junction kept 8 bases outside the gene matches. CDR3 region: CASSFPAGGSNEKLFF. The CDR3 nucleotides read TGTGCCAGCAGCTTCCCCGCAGGGGGCTCAAATGAAAAACTGTTTTTT.

The CDR3 is CASSSGRTGQGPVEQFF. CDR3 DNA sequence: TGTGCCAGCAGTTCCGGGCGCACGGGACAGGGCCCCGTGGAGCAGTTCTTC. V is TRBV2 and J is TRBJ2-1, with TRBD1 matching 9 bases. After removal of 5 bases from V and 10 bases from J, the junction contained 18 bases not matched to a gene. The CDR3 has 17 amino acids. Germline CDR1 reads SNHLY; CDR2 reads FYNNEI. Based on the CDR3 plus reference TRBV2 and TRBJ2-1, the full variable domain is EPEVTQTPSHQVTQMGQEVILRCVPISNHLYFYWYRQILGQKVEFLVSFYNNEISEKSEIFDDQFSVERPDGSNFTLKIRSTKLEDSAMYFCASSSGRTGQGPVEQFFGPGTRLTVL.

This clone was seen once. V and J are TRBV4-1 and TRBJ2-2, with D tentatively TRBD2 (6 bases). Germline lookup yields CDR1 MGHRA and CDR2 YSYEKL. The V end lost 4 bases, the J end lost 5 bases, and 17 bases lay between the germline ends. The CDR3 contains 16 residues. The CDR3 DNA sequence: TGCGCCAGCAGCCTCACTCCGGGAGTTGAGACCGGGGAGCTGTTTTTT. Translated: CASSLTPGVETGELFF.

CDR3 bases: TGTGCCACCCTAGGGGGCCATGAGCAGTTCTTC. It translates to CATLGGHEQFF. The chain is built from TRBV27 and TRBJ2-1, with TRBD1 identical over 7 bases. The CDR3 is 11 residues long. Trimming removed 10 bases from V and 8 bases from J; junction bases left unmatched: 5. Germline V gene sequence: CDR1 MNHEY, CDR2 SMNVEV (reference sequence).